A single sample gave rise to the 13 T cell receptor beta chains below, sequenced in a study of blood T cell repertoires in COVID-19. Produced via immunoSEQ multiplex PCR; TCRdb's table is partial and in-frame only. The sample lists under 200,000 clones; roughly 77% were seen once. Source material: peripheral blood. The source of these receptors is a woman aged 40 to 50 with COVID-19, enrolled during active disease.

A single count supports this clone. The chain recombines TRBV19 with TRBJ2-3; D not resolved. V was pared by 6 bases and J by 2 bases, with 15 bases between. The length of the CDR3 is 15 residues. CDR1 is LNHDA, CDR2 SQIVND, per germline (reference sequence). CDR3 amino acids: CASRSLREATDTQYF. CDR3 bases: TGTGCCAGTAGATCGCTAAGAGAGGCCACAGATACGCAGTATTTT.

In the case of this clone: This sample also contains other DNA sequences that code for the same CDR3. The genes are TRBV11-2 and TRBJ1-1; 7 nucleotides match TRBD1. CDR3 length: 14 residues. Trimming took 5 bases from V and 3 from J; bases not matched to a gene: 6. The germline gives CDR1 SGHAT, CDR2 FQNNGV. The CDR3 loop is CASSPNTGDTEAFF. CDR3 nucleotide sequence: TGTGCCAGCAGCCCGAACACAGGGGACACTGAAGCTTTCTTT.

This clone came up once. The chain recombines TRBV3-1 (or the pseudogene TRBV3-2) with TRBJ1-2; D is ambiguous. This CDR3 is built from 13 residues. V was trimmed by 4 bases and J by 4 bases, leaving 10 bases between them. The germline CDR1 and CDR2 sequences are LGHDT and YNNKEL (reference sequence). The CDR3 DNA sequence: TGTGCCAGCAGCCTCGGGAGCCTCTATGGCTACACCTTC. Translation: CASSLGSLYGYTF.

This chain joins TRBV6-1 and TRBJ1-5, with 7 positions matching TRBD1. The CDR3 has 14 residues. CDR1 MNHNS and CDR2 SASEGT come from the germline V gene. V was clipped by 3 bases and J by 2 bases; unmatched bases: 1. The CDR3 DNA is TGTGCCAGCAGTGACGGGACAGGCAATCAGCCCCAGCATTTT. This gives the protein CASSDGTGNQPQHF.

This chain uses TRBV7-6 with TRBJ2-1; D possibly corresponds to TRBD2 (6 bases). Deletions cut 1 base from V and 0 bases from J, with 13 bases between. Per germline, CDR1 SGHVS and CDR2 FNYEAQ. The CDR3 consists of 17 residues. The DNA of the CDR3 is TGTGCCAGCAGCTTAGGAACTAGCCTATCCTCCTACAATGAGCAGTTCTTC. Amino acid sequence: CASSLGTSLSSYNEQFF. Based on the CDR3 plus reference TRBV7-6 and TRBJ2-1, the full variable domain is GAGVSQSPRYKVTKRGQDVALRCDPISGHVSLYWYRQALGQGPEFLTYFNYEAQQDKSGLPNDRFSAERPEGSISTLTIQRTEQRDSAMYRCASSLGTSLSSYNEQFFGPGTRLTVL.

The chain employs TRBV27 and TRBJ1-1; a possible D gene is TRBD1 (6 bases). V was clipped by 4 bases and J by 1 base, with 13 bases between them. The CDR3 length is 15 residues. Per the germline V gene, CDR1 is MNHEY and CDR2 is SMNVEV (reference sequence). The CDR3: CASSSGQPGNTEAFF. As DNA, the CDR3 is TGTGCCAGCAGTTCGGGACAACCAGGGAACACTGAAGCTTTCTTT.

V is TRBV2 and J is TRBJ2-7; possibly TRBD1 for D (6 bases). The V gene's germline CDR1 is SNHLY and CDR2 FYNNEI. Trimming pared 7 bases from V and 3 bases from J, leaving 13 bases between. The CDR3 totals 13 residues. CDR3 loop: CASTGEYGYEQYF. CDR3 nucleotide sequence: TGTGCCAGCACAGGGGAGTATGGCTACGAGCAGTACTTC.

V is TRBV2 and J is TRBJ2-1; 14 bases are a match to TRBD2. Germline CDR1 and CDR2: SNHLY and FYNNEI. The V gene end was trimmed by 6 bases and the J gene end by 12 bases; junction bases not matched to a gene: 16. This CDR3 has 17 amino acids. The CDR3 spells CASRVDPGTSGSRGQFF. In nucleotides, the CDR3 is TGTGCCAGCAGAGTTGACCCCGGGACTAGCGGGAGTCGGGGGCAGTTCTTC. The full variable domain, completed using reference TRBV2 and TRBJ2-1, is EPEVTQTPSHQVTQMGQEVILRCVPISNHLYFYWYRQILGQKVEFLVSFYNNEISEKSEIFDDQFSVERPDGSNFTLKIRSTKLEDSAMYFCASRVDPGTSGSRGQFFGPGTRLTVL.

This chain uses TRBV19 with TRBJ2-5; TRBD1 matches at 12 bases. Germline loops: CDR1 LNHDA, CDR2 SQIVND (reference sequence). V trimming: 5 bases; J trimming: 5 bases; junction bases outside the gene matches: 6. The length of the CDR3 is 15 residues. The CDR3 region is CASSSGTGGGETQYF. The CDR3 DNA reads as TGTGCCAGTAGTTCCGGGACAGGGGGCGGTGAGACCCAGTACTTC.

The chain joins TRBV5-1 to TRBJ1-1, with TRBD1 as a possible D gene (5 bases). Trimming pared 2 bases from V and 1 base from J, leaving 9 bases between. Germline values: CDR1 SGHRS, CDR2 YFSETQ. There are 14 residues in the CDR3. Here the CDR3 DNA reads TGCGCCAGCAGCTTAACAGGCTCGAACACTGAAGCTTTCTTT. This encodes CASSLTGSNTEAFF.

The gene calls are TRBV9 and TRBJ1-1, with D unresolved. CDR1 is SGDLS and CDR2 is YYNGEE in the germline V gene. The CDR3 sequence is 18 residues long. Trimming pared 1 base from V and 2 bases from J, leaving 21 bases between. The DNA of the CDR3 is TGTGCCAGCAGCGTAATTCTTGTGAGGGCAGGAGAAAACACTGAAGCTTTCTTT. Protein sequence: CASSVILVRAGENTEAFF.

The chain links TRBV9 to TRBJ2-5, with TRBD2 identical over 12 bases. The CDR3 is 17 residues long. In germline, CDR1 is SGDLS, CDR2 YYNGEE. V was pared by 2 bases and J by 5 bases, with 10 bases of the junction left unmatched. The CDR3 DNA reads TGTGCCAGCAGCGTCGTTCCACTAGCGGGAGGTGGGGAGACCCAGTACTTC. It is translated as CASSVVPLAGGGETQYF. The whole variable domain, remainder taken from reference TRBV9 and TRBJ2-5, is DSGVTQTPKHLITATGQRVTLRCSPRSGDLSVYWYQQSLDQGLQFLIQYYNGEERAKGNILERFSAQQFPDLHSELNLSSLELGDSALYFCASSVVPLAGGGETQYFGPGTRLLVL.

This sequence joins TRBV2 and TRBJ2-2; 15 bases agree with TRBD2. The CDR3 is 17 residues long. The germline V gene has CDR1 SNHLY and CDR2 FYNNEI. Trimming at V came to 6 bases and at J to 7 bases, leaving 9 bases not matched to a gene. This CDR3 is CASRNGLAGGPGGELFF. The DNA of the CDR3 is TGTGCCAGCAGAAACGGACTAGCGGGAGGGCCTGGCGGGGAGCTGTTTTTT.